Each of the 24 T cell receptor beta chains below was sequenced from the same sample in a study of blood T cell repertoires in COVID-19. The protocol was immunoSEQ multiplex PCR, while the TCRdb copy is restricted to in-frame clones and leaves out a portion. The sample lists around 180,000 clones; approximately 87% were seen once. The specimen was peripheral blood. Receptors were obtained from a man aged 65-85 years with active or convalescent COVID-19.

This chain uses TRBV5-1 with TRBJ1-5; no firm D call. The CDR3 sequence is 12 residues long. CDR1 SGHRS and CDR2 YFSETQ come from the germline V gene. The V gene lost 4 bases and the J gene lost 12 bases, with 14 bases spanning the gap. Written as DNA, the CDR3 is TGCGCCAGCAGCAGCCCGGGAGGGATCCAGCATTTT. Translation gives CASSSPGGIQHF.

The V and J genes are TRBV28 and TRBJ2-2; D is possibly TRBD2 (5 bases). CDR1 and CDR2 from the germline V gene are MDHEN and SYDVKM. The CDR3 totals 17 residues. Trimming removed 3 bases at V and 1 base at J, with 15 bases between. The CDR3 coding sequence is TGTGCCAGCAGTTTTGGGTGGGAGAGGGTGAACACCGGGGAGCTGTTTTTT. It specifies CASSFGWERVNTGELFF.

V gene TRBV5-1 combines with J gene TRBJ2-3, with D perhaps matching TRBD2 (6 bases). The CDR3 sequence is 14 residues long. Per the germline V gene, CDR1 is SGHRS and CDR2 is YFSETQ. With 4 bases removed from V and 4 bases from J, the gap between germline ends came to 13 bases. As DNA, the CDR3 is TGCGCCAGCAGCCCAGCGGGCAGGGCAGATACGCAGTATTTT. This translates into CASSPAGRADTQYF.

V usage is TRBV20-1 and J usage is TRBJ1-1, with no clear D. Trimming took off 3 bases at V and 5 bases at J, with 10 bases between the two ends. CDR1 and CDR2 (germline): DFQATT, SNEGSKA (reference sequence). CDR3 length: 12 residues. CDR3 loop: CSASLVRTEAFF. The CDR3 bases are TGCAGTGCTAGTTTGGTGAGAACTGAAGCTTTCTTT.

Only a few counts were recorded for this clone. The rearrangement links TRBV29-1 to TRBJ1-1; D perhaps matches TRBD1 (6 bases). V lost 3 bases, J lost 1 base, and 12 bases lay in between. Germline V gives CDR1 SQVTM, CDR2 ANQGSEA. The CDR3 runs to 14 residues. Here the CDR3 reads CSVEGAGWNTEAFF. For the CDR3, the DNA is TGCAGCGTTGAGGGGGCAGGGTGGAACACTGAAGCTTTCTTT.

This clone showed up just a few times. The chain is built from TRBV28 and TRBJ1-2, with D unclear. The CDR3 contains 14 residues. Between the trimmed V and J ends, which lost 11 bases and 0 bases, there was a span of 16 bases. The germline V gene has CDR1 MDHEN and CDR2 SYDVKM. The chain's CDR3 is CAVRLKPANYGYTF. Written as DNA, the CDR3 is TGTGCCGTGCGGCTAAAACCAGCTAACTATGGCTACACCTTC.

This clone has more than one count but fewer than ten. The V and J genes are TRBV30 and TRBJ2-7; 7 nucleotides line up with TRBD2. The CDR3 consists of 14 residues. V dropped 4 bases and J dropped 1; count of bases not matched to a gene: 7. Germline V gene data show CDR1 as GTSNPN and CDR2 as SVGIG (reference sequence). CDR3 loop: CAWKRTRNSYEQYF. CDR3 coding DNA: TGTGCCTGGAAAAGGACTAGAAATTCCTACGAGCAGTACTTC.

CDR3 sequence (DNA): TGTGCCAGCATCGCGAGTTACGAGCAGTACTTC. Amino acid sequence: CASIASYEQYF. The chain carries TRBV28 and TRBJ2-7, with no clear D. The germline V gene encodes CDR1 MDHEN and CDR2 SYDVKM. V lost 7 bases, J lost 4 bases, and 8 bases lay in between. This CDR3 is 11 amino acids long.

This chain links TRBV6-5 with TRBJ2-7; 7 nucleotides match TRBD2. The V and J ends lost 5 bases and 0 bases, in that order; junction bases with no gene match: 7. The germline CDR1 and CDR2 sequences are MNHEY and SVGAGI. CDR3 length: 15 amino acids. CDR3 DNA sequence: TGTGCCAGCAGTCCCCACGGGACTAACTCCTACGAGCAGTACTTC. Encoded protein: CASSPHGTNSYEQYF.

This clone was seen only a few times. The chain is built from TRBV10-2 and TRBJ1-6; TRBD1 aligns across 7 bases. V was pared by 6 bases and J by 7 bases, with 9 bases of the junction left unmatched. The CDR3 length is 15 residues. Germline V lookup: CDR1 WSHSY, CDR2 SAAADI. CDR3: CASSRNPGQNSPLHF. CDR3 nucleotides: TGCGCCAGCAGCCGAAATCCGGGACAGAATTCACCCCTCCACTTT.

This clone was recorded a few times. The chain recombines TRBV30 with TRBJ2-7, with D perhaps TRBD1 (7 bases). Between the trimmed V and J ends, which lost 8 bases and 0 bases, there was a span of 20 bases. The CDR3 contains 15 residues. Germline V gene sequence: CDR1 GTSNPN, CDR2 SVGIG (reference sequence). In DNA, the CDR3 is TGTGCCACCGAAGCTACCAGGGGGGTCTCCTACGAGCAGTACTTC. This translates into CATEATRGVSYEQYF. The variable domain in full, completed from reference TRBV30 and TRBJ2-7, reads SQTIHQWPATLVQPVGSPLSLECTVEGTSNPNLYWYRQAAGRGLQLLFYSVGIGQISSEVPQNLSASRPQDRQFILSSKKLLLSDSGFYLCATEATRGVSYEQYFGPGTRLTVT.

The chain has TRBV27 and TRBJ1-1; no reliable D call. V lost 6 bases, J lost 1 base, and 12 bases lay in between. The germline gives CDR1 MNHEY, CDR2 SMNVEV (reference sequence). The CDR3 has 14 residues. The chain's CDR3 is CASRGGKENTEAFF. The DNA of the CDR3 is TGTGCCAGCAGAGGCGGGAAGGAGAACACTGAAGCTTTCTTT.

In its sample, this clone was seen once. The V call is TRBV19, the J call TRBJ1-4, with a tentative D call TRBD1 (6 bases). Germline CDR1 is LNHDA and CDR2 is SQIVND (reference sequence). V was pared by 4 bases and J by 3 bases, with 12 bases between. This CDR3 comprises 15 residues. The DNA of the CDR3 is TGTGCCAGTAGTAATGGACAGTCTTCTAATGAAAAACTGTTTTTT. Translating gives CASSNGQSSNEKLFF.

The V and J genes are TRBV18 and TRBJ2-6, with 7 bases fitting TRBD2. J was trimmed by 3 bases and V by 0 bases; bases with no gene match: 2. Germline values: CDR1 KGHSH, CDR2 LQKENI. CDR3 size: 16 residues. As DNA, the CDR3 is TGTGCCAGCTCACCACCCGGGAGGAGTGGGGCCAACGTCCTGACTTTC. Protein product: CASSPPGRSGANVLTF.

The rearrangement uses TRBV7-6 and TRBJ2-7, with 8 bases identical to TRBD2. J gave up 4 bases and V 4 bases, and 9 bases lay outside the gene matches. The CDR3 loop spans 15 amino acids. Germline CDR1 reads SGHVS; CDR2 reads FNYEAQ. The CDR3 bases are TGTGCCAGCAGCTCCCCCGGGGGGGCACGGTACGAGCAGTACTTC. This translates into CASSSPGGARYEQYF.

In regard to this clone: The junction departs from germline at one end; a sequencing error may be responsible. The rearrangement joins TRBV5-1 to TRBJ2-5; 14 bases align to TRBD2. There are 16 residues in the CDR3. CDR1 and CDR2 (germline): SGHRS, YFSETQ. The CDR3: CTSSTGRTSGRETQYF. The CDR3 region has the DNA TGCACCAGCAGCACTGGACGGACTAGCGGGAGGGAGACCCAGTACTTC.

The rearrangement joins TRBV28 to TRBJ1-6; D is perhaps TRBD1 (5 bases). The V end lost 2 bases, the J end lost 8 bases, and 7 bases lay between the germline ends. This CDR3 region has 13 residues. In germline, CDR1 is MDHEN, CDR2 SYDVKM. For the CDR3, the DNA is TGTGCCAGCAGTTTAGGGACTTATTCACCCCTCCACTTT. The encoded protein is CASSLGTYSPLHF. Full variable domain (remainder filled in from reference TRBV28 and TRBJ1-6): DVKVTQSSRYLVKRTGEKVFLECVQDMDHENMFWYRQDPGLGLRLIYFSYDVKMKEKGDIPEGYSVSREKKERFSLILESASTNQTSMYLCASSLGTYSPLHFGNGTRLTVT.

This chain links TRBV2 with TRBJ2-6, with D perhaps TRBD1 (5 bases). Germline V CDR1 and CDR2: SNHLY, FYNNEI. There are 15 residues in the CDR3. V was cut by 5 bases and J by 4 bases, with 12 bases left in between. The CDR3 DNA reads as TGTGCCAGCAGTATGCAGGGTTACGGGGCCAACGTCCTGACTTTC. As protein: CASSMQGYGANVLTF. The variable domain in full, with the rest retrieved from reference TRBV2 and TRBJ2-6, is EPEVTQTPSHQVTQMGQEVILRCVPISNHLYFYWYRQILGQKVEFLVSFYNNEISEKSEIFDDQFSVERPDGSNFTLKIRSTKLEDSAMYFCASSMQGYGANVLTFGAGSRLTVL.

Details on this clone: The sample contains more than one DNA sequence encoding this CDR3. The chain combines TRBV7-9 with TRBJ1-1, with unresolved D. The CDR3 is 13 residues long. V shed 5 bases and J shed 0 bases, with 7 bases lying between them. Germline V CDR1 and CDR2: SEHNR, FQNEAQ (reference sequence). The CDR3 DNA reads TGTGCCAGCAGCGCGGCCCTGAACACTGAAGCTTTCTTT. Its protein product is CASSAALNTEAFF.

The CDR3 region is CASSLESPNYGYTF. DNA for the CDR3: TGCGCCAGCAGCTTGGAGAGTCCAAATTATGGCTACACCTTC. The rearrangement uses TRBV5-1 and TRBJ1-2; D remains unclear. CDR3 length equals 14 residues. V lost 0 bases, J lost 5 bases, and 11 bases lay in between. Germline lookup yields CDR1 SGHRS and CDR2 YFSETQ.

This clone was detected once. V usage is TRBV11-2 and J usage is TRBJ1-1; D is undetermined. CDR1 SGHAT and CDR2 FQNNGV come from the germline V gene. CDR3 length: 15 residues. V was clipped by 0 bases and J by 6 bases, with 14 bases between them. CDR3 DNA sequence: TGTGCCAGCAGCTTAGATTCAAGCCAGGCCGCTGAAGCTTTCTTT. Protein: CASSLDSSQAAEAFF.

This clone has a count of ten or more. J is TRBJ1-1 and V is TRBV7-3; D is ambiguous. Per germline, CDR1 SGHTA and CDR2 FQGTGA. The V end lost 2 bases, the J end lost 3 bases, and 13 bases lay between the germline ends. The CDR3 is 15 amino acids. CDR3 sequence reads: CASSLVLLGDTEAFF. DNA for the CDR3: TGTGCCAGCAGCTTAGTGTTGCTGGGAGACACTGAAGCTTTCTTT.

This chain links TRBV28 with TRBJ2-2; 16 nucleotides agree with TRBD2. From germline, CDR1 is MDHEN and CDR2 SYDVKM. V shed 3 bases and J 4 bases; nucleotides not matched to a gene: 8. CDR3 length: 19 residues. The CDR3 bases are TGTGCCAGCAGTTTCACGGGACTAGCGGGAGGGCCTGTCACCGGGGAGCTGTTTTTT. It encodes CASSFTGLAGGPVTGELFF.

This chain links TRBV5-1 with TRBJ2-1; 7 positions match TRBD2. The CDR3 loop spans 16 amino acids. V shed 0 bases and J 6 bases; nucleotides not matched to a gene: 9. CDR1 is SGHRS and CDR2 is YFSETQ in the germline V gene. In DNA form, the CDR3 reads TGCGCCAGCAGCTTGGCCGCCGGGAGCGGGGTCAATGAGCAGTTCTTC. Its protein product is CASSLAAGSGVNEQFF.